The text below deals with one T cell receptor (beta chain). Each subset's genomic DNA was split evenly across several immunoSEQ plates. Clones were sequenced by immunoSEQ multiplex PCR, and TCRdb holds only the in-frame ones, with some missing. The sample lists fewer than 1.8 million clones, 98% seen once, with 0.3% to 0.45% in the top ten. This specimen comes from a study of shared clonotypes between healthy human individuals. The CDR3 sequence is 14 residues long. The V end was cut by 0 bases, the J end by 2 bases, with 7 bases between. Germline loops: CDR1 SGDLS, CDR2 YYNGEE. Each donor was a Caucasian adult residing in Nashville, Tennessee.

The chain uses TRBV9 and TRBJ2-3, with D uncertain. The source of this sequence is a man between 25 and 39 years old in good health. The source material was naive CD4+ T cells sorted from blood. As for subset: CD45RA+ positively selected. The CDR3 bases are TGTGCCAGCAGCGTAGACCCAACCACAGATACGCAGTATTTT. Amino acid sequence: CASSVDPTTDTQYF.